This TCR beta chain emerged from a study of T cell clones after liver transplantation. Overall study context: Liver transplant recipients had immunosuppression withdrawal attempted within 2 years. General study points: Donor-reactive sequences fell more than third party-reactive ones, suggesting partial deletion.

Using immunoSEQ multiplex PCR, the repertoire was profiled, and TCRdb retains in-frame clones only, with some absent. The data show tens of thousands of clones, over 80% seen once. The trim removed 8 bases at V and 4 bases at J, leaving 6 bases unmatched. The CDR3 loop spans 13 amino acids. CDR1 and CDR2 from the germline V gene are KGHSH and LQKENI. Worth noting for this clone: Its antigen is unknown.

Specimen: CD4+ T cells from blood, collected 45 to 46 months after liver transplant. The origin of this receptor is a human patient who received a liver transplant. A subset of T cells may come from the graft donor. The rearrangement uses TRBV18 and TRBJ1-1; 8 bases are shared with TRBD1. CDR3 DNA sequence: TGTGCCAGCAGCGGACAGGGAGGCACTGAAGCTTTCTTT. Its translation: CASSGQGGTEAFF.